The rows below give T cell receptor beta chains drawn from one sample of a study of blood T cell repertoires in COVID-19. Assay used: immunoSEQ multiplex PCR; TCRdb lists only in-frame clones, some missing. The sample shows about 210,000 clones, 84% of them seen only once. The sample consisted of peripheral blood. The origin of the receptors is a woman aged 45 to 65 with active or convalescent COVID-19. Each CDR3 is given with its conserved first and last residue. Fields, in order: D gene, J gene, V gene, CDR3 protein. A D gene is named only where the DNA matches it firmly.

D gene: TRBD1
J gene: TRBJ2-7
V gene: TRBV18
CDR3 protein: CASSRDSPRDEQYF

D gene: -
J gene: TRBJ2-3
V gene: TRBV7-9
CDR3 protein: CASSLSGAGKSDTQYF

D gene: TRBD1
J gene: TRBJ1-2
V gene: TRBV18
CDR3 protein: CASTLDRLDRSYTF

D gene: -
J gene: TRBJ1-2
V gene: TRBV6-4
CDR3 protein: CASSAQPQDAGIFYGYTF

D gene: TRBD1
J gene: TRBJ2-1
V gene: TRBV19
CDR3 protein: CASSIRTGSNEQFF

D gene: -
J gene: TRBJ2-5
V gene: TRBV9
CDR3 protein: CASSSGGLAQETQYF

D gene: TRBD2
J gene: TRBJ2-1
V gene: TRBV28
CDR3 protein: CASATTGGSVNEQFF

D gene: TRBD2
J gene: TRBJ2-1
V gene: TRBV11-3
CDR3 protein: CASSSSGRAPYEQFF

D gene: -
J gene: TRBJ1-1
V gene: TRBV5-5
CDR3 protein: CASSKQGQSMSNTEAFF

D gene: -
J gene: TRBJ2-3
V gene: TRBV5-6
CDR3 protein: CASSTTDLPDTQYF

D gene: -
J gene: TRBJ1-6
V gene: TRBV6-5
CDR3 protein: CASSTGWPNSPLHF

D gene: TRBD1
J gene: TRBJ1-4
V gene: TRBV28
CDR3 protein: CASNTKQGARGKLFF

D gene: TRBD1
J gene: TRBJ1-2
V gene: TRBV5-6
CDR3 protein: CASSLTGGLYGYTF

D gene: TRBD2
J gene: TRBJ2-2
V gene: TRBV7-7
CDR3 protein: CASSLRLAGNTGELFF

D gene: -
J gene: TRBJ2-1
V gene: TRBV12-3/TRBV12-4
CDR3 protein: CASSFSQNNEQFF

D gene: TRBD2
J gene: TRBJ2-1
V gene: TRBV5-1
CDR3 protein: CASSLVAGENNEQFF

D gene: -
J gene: TRBJ1-6
V gene: TRBV7-6
CDR3 protein: CASSLSTPSSYNSPLHF

D gene: -
J gene: TRBJ2-5
V gene: TRBV5-1
CDR3 protein: CASRGGGEETQYF

D gene: TRBD1
J gene: TRBJ2-2
V gene: TRBV29-1
CDR3 protein: CSGSGTGVRTGELFF

D gene: -
J gene: TRBJ1-5
V gene: TRBV6-5
CDR3 protein: CASSYSGADQPQHF

D gene: TRBD1
J gene: TRBJ2-2
V gene: TRBV6-5
CDR3 protein: CASSAGTGATGELFF

D gene: TRBD1
J gene: TRBJ2-7
V gene: TRBV10-3
CDR3 protein: CAISGGQGAYEQYF

D gene: -
J gene: TRBJ2-2
V gene: TRBV5-1
CDR3 protein: CASSLQTDFPGELFF

D gene: -
J gene: TRBJ2-2
V gene: TRBV19
CDR3 protein: CASSIDLYTGELFF

D gene: -
J gene: TRBJ1-2
V gene: TRBV20-1
CDR3 protein: CSASRGSLNYGYTF

D gene: TRBD1
J gene: TRBJ1-1
V gene: TRBV5-4
CDR3 protein: CASSRDRRETEAFF

D gene: TRBD1
J gene: TRBJ2-1
V gene: TRBV5-1
CDR3 protein: CASSIEQGFEQFF

D gene: TRBD1
J gene: TRBJ2-7
V gene: TRBV2
CDR3 protein: CASSESTGAGGYEQYF

D gene: TRBD1
J gene: TRBJ2-3
V gene: TRBV28
CDR3 protein: CASSLADRGLYF

D gene: TRBD1
J gene: TRBJ1-1
V gene: TRBV25-1
CDR3 protein: CASGRQGSNTEAFF

D gene: TRBD1
J gene: TRBJ1-2
V gene: TRBV19
CDR3 protein: CASSPRDRVRYTF

D gene: -
J gene: TRBJ1-2
V gene: TRBV21-1
CDR3 protein: CASSEHPTENNYGYTF

D gene: TRBD1
J gene: TRBJ2-2
V gene: TRBV24-1
CDR3 protein: CATSLDRAIGELFF

D gene: -
J gene: TRBJ1-1
V gene: TRBV28
CDR3 protein: CASSLAGSPSEAFF

D gene: TRBD2
J gene: TRBJ2-3
V gene: TRBV3-1/TRBV3-2
CDR3 protein: CASSSTRGTRGADTQYF

D gene: -
J gene: TRBJ1-2
V gene: TRBV7-3
CDR3 protein: CASSLGVNYGYTF

D gene: TRBD2
J gene: TRBJ2-1
V gene: TRBV9
CDR3 protein: CASSARPSGLEQFF

D gene: -
J gene: TRBJ1-4
V gene: TRBV5-6
CDR3 protein: CASSLYQGGNEKLFF

D gene: -
J gene: TRBJ2-7
V gene: TRBV19
CDR3 protein: CASSIEGHSYEQYF

D gene: -
J gene: TRBJ2-5
V gene: TRBV12-1
CDR3 protein: CASSSPGGAHQETQYF

D gene: TRBD2
J gene: TRBJ2-1
V gene: TRBV18
CDR3 protein: CASSRTSGGGNEQFF

D gene: TRBD1
J gene: TRBJ1-4
V gene: TRBV7-9
CDR3 protein: CASSSGQGGEKLFF

D gene: TRBD1
J gene: TRBJ2-1
V gene: TRBV28
CDR3 protein: CASSSGGLDRGRNEQFF

D gene: -
J gene: TRBJ2-1
V gene: TRBV5-1
CDR3 protein: CASSPRGEPRDPEQFF

D gene: TRBD1
J gene: TRBJ2-4
V gene: TRBV2
CDR3 protein: CASRNGQVKNIQYF

D gene: -
J gene: TRBJ1-1
V gene: TRBV2
CDR3 protein: CASSHRVSVEAFF

D gene: -
J gene: TRBJ2-7
V gene: TRBV28
CDR3 protein: CASSLELGTYEQYF

D gene: -
J gene: TRBJ2-3
V gene: TRBV25-1
CDR3 protein: CASSDLWGVANLTDTQYF

D gene: -
J gene: TRBJ1-2
V gene: TRBV24-1
CDR3 protein: CATSDSGRAEANYGYTF

D gene: -
J gene: TRBJ2-1
V gene: TRBV18
CDR3 protein: CASSRQGNEQFF

D gene: TRBD1
J gene: TRBJ1-2
V gene: TRBV2
CDR3 protein: CASKPGGEVGYTF

D gene: -
J gene: TRBJ1-6
V gene: TRBV5-1
CDR3 protein: CASSLEWASNSPLHF

D gene: -
J gene: TRBJ1-2
V gene: TRBV5-6
CDR3 protein: CASSLIRTVNYGYTF

D gene: -
J gene: TRBJ2-5
V gene: TRBV9
CDR3 protein: CASSVAGVETQYF

D gene: -
J gene: TRBJ2-3
V gene: TRBV5-1
CDR3 protein: CASSLSGGDGDTQYF

D gene: -
J gene: TRBJ2-7
V gene: TRBV30
CDR3 protein: CAWSAGDSLPEQYF

D gene: TRBD2
J gene: TRBJ2-7
V gene: TRBV18
CDR3 protein: CASSPVDPGGEQYF

D gene: -
J gene: TRBJ1-2
V gene: TRBV7-9
CDR3 protein: CASSADSNYGYTF

D gene: TRBD1
J gene: TRBJ1-1
V gene: TRBV7-9
CDR3 protein: CASSSPPGTGAMNTEAFF